The sequence of this T cell receptor beta chain was determined in a study of tumor and adjacent non-tumor tissue in lung cancer (dated 2018 in TCRdb). Regarding the study in general: Of the cohort, roughly 12 patients had adenocarcinoma, 2 had squamous cell carcinoma and 1 had small cell lung cancer. The 15 or so patients were aged about 31 to 76 years, included about ten men and 5 women, and had TNM stage I to III disease. In total, sequencing yielded 125,075,908 productive TCRbeta reads, which works out to an average of approximately 4.1 million reads per sample. Bulk TCRbeta repertoires were compared between lung tumor tissue and matched distant non-tumor lung tissue obtained from fewer than 18 lung cancer patients. Some 30 paired specimens, one tumor and one normal lung sample per patient, were profiled by TCRbeta CDR3 sequencing.

Ends included, the CDR3 has 11 residues. The germline V gene yields SGHRS for CDR1 and YFSETQ for CDR2. Here is what the overall study found, with its caveats: Peripheral blood was not sequenced, so blood TCRbeta repertoires in these lung cancer patients were not examined. The sequencing platform is not named in the methods, and unique molecular identifiers are not mentioned. Only roughly 14 patients were in the cohort, and the authors stated that larger samples and more detailed clinical data are needed. Younger patients had significantly higher TCR diversity, and higher tumor TCR diversity was associated with shorter overall and disease-free survival. The top 100 clones made up a significantly larger cumulative share of the repertoire in normal lung than in tumor tissue. Significantly higher TCR diversity (inverse Simpson) was observed in tumor tissue than in normal lung tissue (around 450 vs 160, P = 0.0075, Mann-Whitney U test).

On this clonotype itself: This clone's antigen is unknown. Here the CDR3 omits its conserved ending phenylalanine or tryptophan, so a read error is the likely source. The limits of the CDR3 on the DNA are not certain, so only TCRdb's listed CDR3 is given.

The library relied on multiplex PCR. These reads were obtained on an Illumina HiSeq 2500. TCRbeta libraries were constructed through three rounds of nested PCR with primers (Table S4) according to protocols adapted from ARM-PCR. PCR products of 200-500 bp were gel-excised and purified with the QIAquick gel extraction kit before sequencing. The study's processing was this. Reads were cleaned using Trimmomatic, were merged into complete CDR3 sequences using FLASH, and were assigned to V(D)J germline segments using MiTCR. VDJtools was used to compute clonal diversity as the inverse Simpson's index. In-frame sequences without a premature stop codon were defined as productive reads. TCRdb ran its own pipeline on the public reads, namely fastp trimming at Q25 and MiXCR clone calling, and kept in-frame beta chains. Rows matching on CDR3 protein sequence are summarized as one entry with the most common DNA and genes. Here the V and J calls rest on TCRdb's processing, not on the authors' analysis. Present in this sample are around 39,000 distinct CDR3 sequences, 60% of which were seen just once. The top ten constitute roughly 44% of the sample.

RNA was isolated from bulk, unsorted tissue, and RNA quality was assessed with a NanoDrop ND-1000 and an Agilent 2100. Normal lung samples were distant non-tumor tissue taken more than 3 cm from the tumor edge. The donors were newly diagnosed lung cancer patients admitted for thoracic surgery in China from August to November 2014 who had not received prior chemotherapy. The study excluded patients who had received radiotherapy or chemotherapy before or who had another cancer at the same time. Surgical tissue pieces of roughly 1-2.2 cm3 were preserved in RNAlater solution and stored at -80 °C until use.

The material sequenced was distant non-tumor lung tissue. This sequence originates from a man aged 45-65 years with non-small cell lung cancer. The V and J genes are TRBV5-1 and TRBJ2-1. CDR3 region: CASSGDLVRFL.